The T cell receptor (beta chain) under discussion was sequenced for a study of T cells in Graves' hyperthyroidism and ophthalmopathy (dated by TCRdb to the late 2010s). Broadly, across the study: Peripheral blood samples were taken at the time of initial diagnosis, prior to any treatment. Once sampling was done, hyperthyroidism patients were given methimazole at a starting dose of 30 mg daily, whereas ophthalmopathy patients were given high-dose intravenous methylprednisolone. Prospective prediction of ophthalmopathy was tested in an independent validation cohort consisting of under 20 hyperthyroidism patients and over 15 patients who later progressed to ophthalmopathy. In more than 5 Graves' hyperthyroidism patients, the study also compared T-cell repertoires from thyroid tissue with T-cell repertoires from blood. To identify TCR V-J signatures that set the groups apart, the researchers used a discovery cohort of approximately 98 patients, made up of 40 to 45 with Graves' ophthalmopathy and about 60 with stable Graves' hyperthyroidism. For training and testing, the 95 to 100 patients in the discovery cohort were randomly divided in a 7:3 ratio. The paper describes TCR Vbeta CDR3 sequencing of 135 peripheral blood samples, made up of roughly 45 ophthalmopathy patients, some 76 hyperthyroidism patients and roughly 17 progressor patients.

This clonotype was seen only a few times. Its antigen is currently not known. Nothing much larger sits one base from this clone, and base qualities are not available. CDR1 and CDR2, looked up from the germline V gene, are SGHTA and FQGNSA. Trimming takes 1 base from V and 4 bases from J, and the germline ends sit 20 bases apart. Including cysteine and phenylalanine, the CDR3 has 18 amino acids. Left in the record is the CDR3 DNA by itself, 54 bases read in frame from the first base. A patient counted as having stable Graves' hyperthyroidism if no progression to ophthalmopathy occurred over 18 months of follow-up. Hyperthyroidism patients were newly diagnosed, with disease duration under 2 months, and aged 18 to 65 years. Patients with uncontrolled infections, other autoimmune diseases, pregnancy or lactation were excluded. Diagnoses were based on clinical symptoms, serum thyroxine and TRAb, thyroid ultrasound and orbital computed tomography. PBMCs were separated from roughly 10 ml of fresh peripheral blood using Ficoll-Paque density gradient centrifugation. Trizol reagent was used to extract total RNA, and RNA quality was then checked on an Agilent 2100 Bioanalyzer.

General conclusions and limits of the study: In cross-validation, a model built on a 13 V-J signature told ophthalmopathy apart from stable hyperthyroidism with 87.88% sensitivity and about 81% specificity, and in testing the same model reached 80%/75%. No statistical method was used to fix the sample size in advance, and group allocation was not hidden from the investigators. In validation, the model predicted progression to ophthalmopathy with 55% to 71% sensitivity and 72% to 75% specificity, a median of about six months before onset. Most expanded thyroid clonotypes (frequency above 0.001) were also detected in blood, a finding suggesting that blood repertoires may reflect thyroid immune responses.

TCR beta CDR3 regions were amplified from RNA transcripts. The first round of RT-PCR for the TCR CDR3 was performed with the HTBI primer set and the Qiagen OneStep RT-PCR kit. A second multiplex PCR round built the libraries, followed by size selection and purification. The libraries were sequenced on an Illumina HiSeq2000 using paired-end 100 bp reads. The original pipeline was this. SOAPnuke was used to process the raw data, removing reads that contained adapters or uncalled bases, had a mean Phred below 15, or lacked an exact match to the constant primer or identifier. COPE v1.2.5 was used to merge high-quality paired reads, and clonotypes were defined as unique nucleotide sequences. MiTCR v1.1 was used to align clonotypes to the IMGT TRBV, TRBD and TRBJ reference segments. The analysis was restricted to V-J combinations with a frequency above 0.0001, which together covered 99.2% of the repertoires. A TCS score was defined as the ratio of F50 (clonal expansion) to E x V (chaos), with BLOSUM62-based TCRdist applied between CDR3 peptides within each V-J. Welch's t-statistics and random forest reduced fewer than 550 V-J features to under 15, which were used in a naive Bayes classifier (R e1071). TCRdb cleaned the public reads at Q25 with fastp, built clones with MiXCR and kept in-frame beta chains. Rows merge per CDR3 protein into single entries with the most common DNA and genes. What appears here as the V and J calls and clone size reflects TCRdb's work, not the paper's. The sample data list about 200,000 distinct CDR3 sequences, and about a sixth of these were observed just once. The top ten clones comprise around 48% of the sample.

The rearrangement combines TRBV7-2 with TRBJ2-1; the D gene assignment is ambiguous. Material: blood. This TCR was recovered from a woman between 45 and 60 years old with Graves' hyperthyroidism. The nucleotides read TGTGCCAGCAGCTTAGACCCTAAAGGGTACTCCTCATACAATGAGCAGTTCTTC. The translation is CASSLDPKGYSSYNEQFF.